These 7 T cell receptor beta chains were sequenced from one sample in a study of T-cell memory formation after mild COVID-19. TCRdb re-derived calls from the 5' RACE reads in MiXCR, one entry per CDR3 protein. Of 580,000 or so distinct CDR3 sequences detected, 17% appear once; the ten largest clones hold about 7.5%. The sample consisted of PBMCs or a T cell subset sorted from them (not recorded which). The receptor set was obtained from an adult woman who had mild COVID-19 (a few samples of this study predate the infection). Cell type and time point are not known.

This clonotype has a count of ten or more. J is TRBJ1-6 and V is TRBV5-1; TRBD1 matches 7 bases. The junction had 3 bases not matched to a gene; V was cut back by 4 bases and J by 5 bases. This CDR3 is 14 amino acids long. Germline lookup yields CDR1 SGHRS and CDR2 YFSETQ. CDR3: CASSPGQDNSPLHF. DNA of the CDR3: TGCGCCAGCAGCCCTGGACAGGATAATTCACCCCTCCACTTT.

This clonotype was observed at least ten times. The genes are TRBV27 and TRBJ2-7; D is unclear. Germline values: CDR1 MNHEY, CDR2 SMNVEV (reference sequence). Trimming took off 3 bases at V and 2 bases at J, with 8 bases between the two ends. CDR3 size: 13 residues. DNA of the CDR3: TGTGCCAGCAGTTTGAACAGAGCCTACGAGCAGTACTTC. Its translation: CASSLNRAYEQYF.

This clonotype showed up just a few times. CDR3 region: CASSLNRGWSGNTIYF. In DNA form, the CDR3 reads TGCGCCAGCAGCCTCAACAGGGGGTGGTCTGGAAACACCATATATTTT. The rearrangement links TRBV5-1 to TRBJ1-3; 8 nucleotides match TRBD1. Losses at the gene ends were 4 bases for V and 1 base for J; bases not matched to a gene: 7. The CDR3 sequence is 16 residues long. CDR1 and CDR2 from the germline V gene are SGHRS and YFSETQ.

The V and J genes are TRBV10-3 and TRBJ2-1; 11 bases agree with TRBD2. CDR3 length: 23 residues. The germline V gene encodes CDR1 ENHRY and CDR2 SYGVKD. With 0 bases clipped from V and 3 bases from J, the junction kept 22 bases outside the gene matches. CDR3: CAISESGSPPLGDSGRDYNEQFF. The CDR3 DNA follows: TGTGCCATCAGTGAGTCGGGCAGCCCTCCCCTCGGAGATAGCGGGAGGGACTACAATGAGCAGTTCTTC.

This clonotype has more than one count but fewer than ten. This rearrangement joins TRBV6-2 or TRBV6-3 to TRBJ2-1; 13 positions agree with TRBD2. The CDR3 totals 13 residues. V gave up 8 bases and J gave up 7 bases; unmatched junction bases: 2. Germline V lookup: CDR1 MNHEY, CDR2 SVGEGT. The CDR3 DNA follows: TGTGCCAGCCGGACTAGCGGGAGAAATGAGCAGTTCTTC. Its protein product is CASRTSGRNEQFF.

This clonotype was observed at least ten times. The CDR3 sequence is CASSFRTAAYTDTQYF. In nucleotides, the CDR3 is TGTGCCAGCAGTTTTCGAACGGCCGCCTACACAGATACGCAGTATTTT. V gene TRBV12-3 or TRBV12-4 combines with J gene TRBJ2-3; no definite D call. V gave up 3 bases and J gave up 2 bases, with 15 bases separating them. The CDR3 covers 16 residues.

This clonotype was observed a few times. The rearrangement joins TRBV27 to TRBJ2-5; D call uncertain. In germline, CDR1 is MNHEY, CDR2 SMNVEV (reference sequence). The CDR3 spans 14 residues. Trimming stripped 3 bases from V and 3 bases from J, with 11 bases between. The CDR3 here is CASSFPEEEETQYF. For the CDR3, the DNA is TGTGCCAGCAGTTTCCCCGAGGAAGAAGAGACCCAGTACTTC.